This T cell receptor beta chain stems from a study of neurological immune-mediated disorders. Trimming cost V 4 bases and J 4 bases, with 13 bases left between them. This CDR3 is 14 amino acids long. Germline CDR1 reads SEHNR; CDR2 reads FQNEAQ (reference sequence). 5'RACE generated cDNA with 10-nucleotide random UMIs. TCRdb ran MiXCR on the 5' RACE reads and lists one entry per CDR3 protein. Found here are around 35,000 distinct CDR3 sequences, about 1.6% of them singletons; the top ten hold approximately 9.2%. This clonotype has ten or more counts. The source of this sequence is a young woman with multiple sclerosis. The specimen sequenced was PBMCs. The chain links TRBV7-9 to TRBJ2-5; no definite D call. CDR3 in DNA: TGTGCCAGCAGCTCGGCACGAGGTCGAGAGACCCAGTACTTC. Amino acids: CASSSARGRETQYF.